The 15 T cell receptor beta chains given below trace back to one sample, sequenced in a study of Graves' ophthalmopathy and Graves' hyperthyroidism. The authors amplified TCR beta CDR3 regions, and they did so from RNA transcripts for repertoire sequencing. The authors performed first-round RT-PCR with HTBI primers and then a second-round multiplex PCR. TCRdb itself ran the multiplex PCR reads through MiXCR, one entry per CDR3 protein. The sample lists tens of thousands of distinct CDR3 sequences, almost 50% occurring once. What was sequenced was peripheral blood. Source of these receptors: an adult woman with stable Graves' hyperthyroidism.

The rearrangement uses TRBV7-9 and TRBJ2-1, with 7 bases aligning to TRBD1. CDR1 is SEHNR, CDR2 FQNEAQ, per germline (reference sequence). V trimming: 5 bases; J trimming: 0 bases; junction bases outside the gene matches: 7. This CDR3 comprises 16 residues. The CDR3 DNA follows: TGTGCCAGCAGCCCCGAACAGGGGCGCTCCTACAATGAGCAGTTCTTC. Protein: CASSPEQGRSYNEQFF.

This clonotype is deemed medium-sized. V gene TRBV20-1 combines with J gene TRBJ2-1, with 9 bases lining up with TRBD2. The trim removed 1 base at V and 9 bases at J, leaving 7 bases unmatched. CDR3 size: 14 residues. CDR1 is DFQATT, CDR2 SNEGSKA, per germline (reference sequence). Written as DNA, the CDR3 is TGCAGTGCTAGAGTCGCTAGCGGGACCCTTGAGCAGTTCTTC. This translates into CSARVASGTLEQFF.

Judged by abundance, this clonotype is medium-sized. This chain joins TRBV5-1 and TRBJ2-7; D call uncertain. Germline V gives CDR1 SGHRS, CDR2 YFSETQ. Trimming left V 0 bases short and J 1 base short, with 8 bases between. CDR3 length equals 14 residues. As DNA, the CDR3 is TGCGCCAGCAGCTTGGTTACACCTTCCTACGAGCAGTACTTC. This sequence encodes CASSLVTPSYEQYF.

The rearrangement joins TRBV6-1 to TRBJ1-1; 8 bases align to TRBD1. This CDR3 has 16 amino acids. Germline CDR1 reads MNHNS; CDR2 reads SASEGT. Trimming took 2 bases from V and 0 from J; bases not matched to a gene: 5. The CDR3 loop is CASSEIQGAMNTEAFF. The DNA for the CDR3 is TGTGCCAGCAGTGAAATTCAGGGGGCGATGAACACTGAAGCTTTCTTT.

This clonotype is labeled medium-sized. V is TRBV7-9 and J is TRBJ1-4; D gene uncertain. The CDR3 length is 13 residues. V gave up 5 bases and J gave up 7 bases, with 11 bases separating them. Germline values: CDR1 SEHNR, CDR2 FQNEAQ (reference sequence). The CDR3 coding sequence is TGTGCCAGCAGCCCCAGGACCCTTGAAAAACTGTTTTTT. Translating it yields CASSPRTLEKLFF. The full variable domain, rest sourced from reference TRBV7-9 and TRBJ1-4, is DTGVSQNPRHKITKRGQNVTFRCDPISEHNRLYWYRQTLGQGPEFLTYFQNEAQLEKSRLLSDRFSAERPKGSFSTLEIQRTEQGDSAMYLCASSPRTLEKLFFGSGTQLSVL.

There are many counts of this clonotype. The CDR3 region is CASRGQGIRETQYF. CDR3 nucleotides: TGTGCCAGCAGAGGACAGGGGATTAGAGAGACCCAGTACTTC. The chain is built from TRBV6-5 and TRBJ2-5, with 9 positions matching TRBD1. J was trimmed by 4 bases and V by 6 bases; bases with no gene match: 6. Germline V gives CDR1 MNHEY, CDR2 SVGAGI. There are 14 residues in the CDR3.

The V and J genes are TRBV20-1 and TRBJ2-7; TRBD2 matches 7 bases. CDR1 and CDR2 from the germline V gene are DFQATT and SNEGSKA (reference sequence). The CDR3 is 13 amino acids. V lost 8 bases to trimming and J lost 2 bases; unmatched junction nucleotides: 9. CDR3 amino acids: CSPPTSGAYEQYF. CDR3 nucleotides: TGCAGTCCACCCACCAGCGGGGCCTACGAGCAGTACTTC.

As regards this clonotype: Germline and junction disagree at one end, which may indicate a read error. The rearrangement uses TRBV2 and TRBJ2-3, with D perhaps matching TRBD2 (5 bases). Germline V CDR1 and CDR2: SNHLY, FYNNEI. There are 14 residues in the CDR3. CDR3 in DNA: TGTGCCGGCAGTGAGCAACCCTCCGGGGATATGCAGTATTTT. This encodes CAGSEQPSGDMQYF.

Comment on this clonotype: No DNA is shown, since the ends of the CDR3 on it are uncertain; the CDR3 is the one TCRdb lists. The chain combines TRBV24-1 with TRBJ2-1; TRBD1 is the table's D call and was not checked against the DNA. CDR1 is KGHDR and CDR2 is SFDVKD in the germline V gene. The CDR3 has 24 amino acids, counting both end residues. CDR3 sequence reads: CATSLTGRASEHYFGPGRYNEQFF.

This clonotype was counted between two and nine times. The chain is built from TRBV15 and TRBJ1-1; D perhaps matches TRBD1 (5 bases). Trimming took 5 bases from V and 1 from J, leaving 11 bases between them. CDR1 and CDR2 (germline): LNHNV, YYDKDF (reference sequence). The CDR3 loop spans 14 amino acids. The chain's CDR3 is CATSAGTGNTEAFF. In DNA form, the CDR3 reads TGTGCCACCAGCGCGGGAACAGGGAACACTGAAGCTTTCTTT.

The chain couples TRBV28 to TRBJ2-7; 10 bases are shared with TRBD1. V was pared by 4 bases and J by 4 bases, with 4 bases of the junction left unmatched. Germline loops: CDR1 MDHEN, CDR2 SYDVKM. The CDR3 loop spans 14 amino acids. The CDR3 spells CASSSGQGGYEQYF. The DNA for the CDR3 is TGTGCCAGCAGTTCTGGACAGGGGGGGTACGAGCAGTACTTC. Together with reference TRBV28 and TRBJ2-7, the CDR3 gives the full variable domain: DVKVTQSSRYLVKRTGEKVFLECVQDMDHENMFWYRQDPGLGLRLIYFSYDVKMKEKGDIPEGYSVSREKKERFSLILESASTNQTSMYLCASSSGQGGYEQYFGPGTRLTVT.

Many counts were recorded for this clonotype. The rearrangement joins TRBV30 to TRBJ1-5; possibly TRBD1 for D (5 bases). The V and J ends lost 3 bases and 7 bases respectively, with 13 bases between them. Germline-derived CDR1 and CDR2 are GTSNPN and SVGIG (reference sequence). The CDR3 runs to 13 residues. The CDR3 DNA follows: TGTGCCTGGAGCCAGACAGCTCGCCAGCCCCAGCATTTT. Translation gives CAWSQTARQPQHF.

This clonotype was picked up many times. The chain recombines TRBV6-5 with TRBJ2-3, with D perhaps TRBD2 (6 bases). The CDR3 has 15 amino acids. Between the trimmed V and J ends, which lost 5 bases and 4 bases, there was a span of 16 bases. Germline lookup yields CDR1 MNHEY and CDR2 SVGAGI. Here the CDR3 reads CASSQTSLTADTQYF. The CDR3 bases are TGTGCCAGCAGTCAGACTAGTCTTACGGCAGATACGCAGTATTTT.

This clonotype was found many times. CDR3 region: CASSWTSGRAASYNEQFF. The CDR3 nucleotides are TGTGCCAGCAGTTGGACTAGCGGGAGGGCCGCATCCTACAATGAGCAGTTCTTC. The rearrangement uses TRBV2 and TRBJ2-1; 15 nucleotides line up with TRBD2. Trimming at V came to 5 bases and at J to 1 base, leaving 6 bases not matched to a gene. The germline gives CDR1 SNHLY, CDR2 FYNNEI. The CDR3 sequence is 18 residues long. The variable domain in full, with the rest retrieved from reference TRBV2 and TRBJ2-1, is EPEVTQTPSHQVTQMGQEVILRCVPISNHLYFYWYRQILGQKVEFLVSFYNNEISEKSEIFDDQFSVERPDGSNFTLKIRSTKLEDSAMYFCASSWTSGRAASYNEQFFGPGTRLTVL.

This clonotype showed up many times. The rearrangement uses TRBV3-1 and TRBJ2-1; 7 bases map to TRBD2. Germline V gene lookup returns CDR1 LGHDT and CDR2 YNNKEL (reference sequence). The CDR3 is 15 amino acids. V gave up 4 bases and J gave up 5 bases; unmatched junction bases: 8. CDR3: CASSLGTTRNNEQFF. CDR3 bases: TGTGCCAGCAGCCTCGGGACTACCAGAAACAATGAGCAGTTCTTC.